This T cell receptor (beta chain) emerged from a study of monozygotic twins with inflammatory bowel disease. The CDR3 is made up of 13 amino acids. The germline gives CDR1 DFQATT, CDR2 SNEGSKA (reference sequence). TCRdb re-called the 5' RACE reads and catalogs CDR3 proteins one per entry, DNA excluded. This table lists 150,000 or so distinct CDR3 sequences. Sequenced sample: blood. This rearrangement joins TRBV20-1 to TRBJ2-3; TCRdb selects TRBD2, and the lack of DNA leaves this call unchecked. This TCR came from a human donor with ulcerative colitis or Crohn's disease, or a healthy co-twin of an affected twin (not recorded which). CDR3 region: CSAPTEGLDTQYF.